The rows below give T cell receptor beta chains drawn from one sample of a study of T cell responses to AZD1222 COVID-19 vaccine. Some clones are missing from TCRdb's copy, which holds only in-frame ones; the method was immunoSEQ multiplex PCR. The sample carries 110,000 or so clones, around nine tenths recorded once. The source material was peripheral blood, sampled on day 0 of AZD1222 vaccination. All receptors come from an adult in good health. CDR3s include the opening cysteine and the closing phenylalanine or tryptophan. Fields, in order: clone size, J gene, V gene, D gene, CDR3 DNA, CDR3 protein. A D gene is named only where the DNA matches it firmly. Expanded clones get a size class; other rows say once, few or many, or leave the size out.

>NA|TRBJ1-2|TRBV3-1/TRBV3-2|NA
TGTGCCAGCAGAGACCGACAGGCTAACTATGGCTACACCTTC
CASRDRQANYGYTF
>NA|TRBJ1-1|TRBV5-5|NA
TGTGCCAGCAGCACGGTCGGCACTGAAGCTTTCTTT
CASSTVGTEAFF
>NA|TRBJ1-4|TRBV6-5|NA
NA
CASSSSFGNRHKLFF
>NA|TRBJ2-2|TRBV7-7|NA
TGTGCTAGTCGGAGTGGGCCGCTCACCGGGGAGCTGTTTTTT
CASRSGPLTGELFF
>NA|TRBJ2-5|TRBV6-2/TRBV6-3|NA
TGTGCCAGCAGTTATCCCCCTTGGGCAGGGGTCGGACAAGCCGGAGAGACCCAGTACTTC
CASSYPPWAGVGQAGETQYF
>NA|TRBJ2-7|TRBV5-1|TRBD2
TGCGCCAGCAGCTCCCGGACTAGCGGGAGTGTCGAGCAGTACTTC
CASSSRTSGSVEQYF
>NA|TRBJ1-1|TRBV2|NA
TGTGCCAGCAGGGCCTTGGGGGGCACTGAAGCTTTCTTT
CASRALGGTEAFF
>NA|TRBJ1-1|TRBV19|TRBD1
TGTGCCAGTAGTATCCCAGGGGGTAACACTGAAGCTTTCTTT
CASSIPGGNTEAFF
>NA|TRBJ2-5|TRBV19|TRBD2
TGTGCCAGTAGCCTAGCGGGAGGAAACCAGTACTTC
CASSLAGGNQYF
>once|TRBJ2-5|TRBV10-3|TRBD2
TGTGCCATCAGTGCCCATAGCGGGGAAAAAGAGACCCAGTACTTC
CAISAHSGEKETQYF
>NA|TRBJ2-3|TRBV28|TRBD1
TGTGCCGCAGGGGGCGATCCAGTTACTAGCACAGATACGCAGTATTTT
CAAGGDPVTSTDTQYF
>NA|TRBJ1-1|TRBV6-5|NA
TGTGCCAGCAGTACCCCACGGACGGGGAACACTGAAGCTTTCTTT
CASSTPRTGNTEAFF
>NA|TRBJ1-1|TRBV14|NA
TGTGCCAGCAGCCACAGCACTGAAGCTTTCTTT
CASSHSTEAFF
>NA|TRBJ1-1|TRBV3-1/TRBV3-2|NA
TGTGCCAGCAGCCAAGATCCGAACACTGAAGCTTTCTTT
CASSQDPNTEAFF
>NA|TRBJ2-1|TRBV7-9|TRBD2
TGTGCCAGCAGCCCAGGGCGGGGGTCCTCCTACAATGAGCAGTTCTTC
CASSPGRGSSYNEQFF
>NA|TRBJ1-4|TRBV19|TRBD1
TGTGCCAGTAGTATTGGACAGGGGTTGGAAAAACTGTTTTTT
CASSIGQGLEKLFF
>NA|TRBJ1-5|TRBV2|NA
TGTGCCAGCAGCGCCTTGTTGGGGGCGGATCAGCCCCAGCATTTT
CASSALLGADQPQHF
>NA|TRBJ1-6|TRBV9|NA
TGTGCCAGCAGCGTTGGTAATTCACCCCTCCACTTT
CASSVGNSPLHF
>once|TRBJ1-2|TRBV4-3|NA
TGCGCCAGCAGCCAGGAATACAGGGACTATGGCTACACCTTC
CASSQEYRDYGYTF
>NA|TRBJ2-2|TRBV25-1|NA
TGTGCCAGCAGTGCAGCTTGGCCCGGGGAGCTGTTTTTT
CASSAAWPGELFF
>NA|TRBJ1-1|TRBV19|NA
TGTGCCAGTAGGATAAGGACCGGGACCTTAGAAGCTTTCTTT
CASRIRTGTLEAFF
>NA|TRBJ1-2|TRBV7-8|NA
TGTGCCAGCAGCTTAGGTATGAAGTCGCATGGCTACACCTTC
CASSLGMKSHGYTF
>NA|TRBJ2-5|TRBV6-1|NA
TGTGCCAGCAGTGAACAAGAGACCCAGTACTTC
CASSEQETQYF
>NA|TRBJ1-2|TRBV7-9|NA
TGTGCCAGCAGCTTAAGCATAGCCTCTGGGGATGGCTACACCTTC
CASSLSIASGDGYTF
>NA|TRBJ1-1|TRBV11-2|NA
TGTGCCAGCAGGGGGGTTCCCGATGACACTGAAGCTTTCTTT
CASRGVPDDTEAFF
>NA|TRBJ1-5|TRBV25-1|NA
TGTGCCAGCAGTACCACGGGGGGGGATCAGCCCCAGCATTTT
CASSTTGGDQPQHF
>NA|TRBJ2-3|TRBV7-6|TRBD2
TGTGCCAGCAGCTTACTAGCGGGAGGGCCCTCGGCAGATACGCAGTATTTT
CASSLLAGGPSADTQYF
>NA|TRBJ1-3|TRBV7-9|NA
TGTGCCAGCAGCCCTAGTATAGGTTACGGAAACACCATATATTTT
CASSPSIGYGNTIYF
>few|TRBJ2-1|TRBV4-1|NA
TGCGCCAGCAGCCAAGACTATGGGAAGTTCTTC
CASSQDYGKFF
>few|TRBJ2-7|TRBV4-1|NA
TGCGCCAGCAGCCAAGTTAGTGCGCGGGGACGTTACTACGAGCAGTACTTC
CASSQVSARGRYYEQYF
>once|TRBJ2-1|TRBV28|NA
TGTGCCAGCAACGGTCCGGGTGAGCAGTTCTTC
CASNGPGEQFF
>NA|TRBJ1-2|TRBV10-3|NA
TGTGCCATCAGTGACATGTCCGGGCGCTATGGCTACACCTTC
CAISDMSGRYGYTF
>NA|TRBJ1-1|TRBV10-2|TRBD1
TGCGCCAGCAGTGAGTCGTCCGGGACAGGGCCGAACACTGAAGCTTTCTTT
CASSESSGTGPNTEAFF
>NA|TRBJ1-5|TRBV28|TRBD1
TGTGCCAGCAGTCCCCTTGACAGGGGGAAAAAAATGAGCAATCAGCCCCAGCATTTT
CASSPLDRGKKMSNQPQHF
>NA|TRBJ2-7|TRBV7-9|NA
TGTGCCAGCAGCTCCGGAAGGGGGGGCCCCGCGTTGGAGGAGCAGTACTTC
CASSSGRGGPALEEQYF
>NA|TRBJ2-1|TRBV4-2|TRBD1
TGTGCCAGCAGCCAAGATTGGAGACAGGGAGTCGATGAGCAGTTCTTC
CASSQDWRQGVDEQFF
>once|TRBJ2-3|TRBV18|NA
TGTGCCAGCTCACCACCGGAGAACACAGATACGCAGTATTTT
CASSPPENTDTQYF
>NA|TRBJ1-1|TRBV7-9|NA
TGTGCCAGCAGCTTCTCTTCTACGGAGGGGGGGGATGGCCGAGCTTTCTTT
CASSFSSTEGGDGRAFF
>NA|TRBJ1-5|TRBV19|NA
TGTGCCAGTAGTATTCAGGGTCTCGGTCAGCCCCAGCATTTT
CASSIQGLGQPQHF
>NA|TRBJ1-2|TRBV27|NA
TGTGCCAGCAGTTTAAGCCGTCAGCAAAGCTATGGCTACACCTTC
CASSLSRQQSYGYTF
>NA|TRBJ1-1|TRBV28|TRBD1
TGTGCCACCATCAGGGGGATGGACACTGAAGCTTTCTTT
CATIRGMDTEAFF
>NA|TRBJ2-5|TRBV10-2|TRBD2
TGCGCCAGCAGTGATGTGCGGGGGGCCAAAGAGACCCAGTACTTC
CASSDVRGAKETQYF
>NA|TRBJ1-4|TRBV5-1|TRBD1
TGCGCCAGCAGCTGGACAGGTCAAACTAATGAAAAACTGTTTTTT
CASSWTGQTNEKLFF
>NA|TRBJ1-5|TRBV4-1|TRBD1
TGCGCCAGCAGCACGACCGGGACAGAGTCTAGTCAGCCCCAGCATTTT
CASSTTGTESSQPQHF
>NA|TRBJ2-7|TRBV10-1|NA
TGCGCCAGCAGTGATCCGGGATCCGGCGAGCAGTACTTC
CASSDPGSGEQYF
>NA|TRBJ2-1|TRBV3-1/TRBV3-2|TRBD2
TGTGCCAGCAGCCAGTATGGGGCTAGCGGGGGAGGGGGAGAGCAGTTCTTC
CASSQYGASGGGGEQFF
>NA|TRBJ2-7|TRBV2|NA
TGTGCCAGCGTCTCGACACTCGGATACGAGCAGTACTTC
CASVSTLGYEQYF
>NA|TRBJ2-1|TRBV28|TRBD2
TGTGCCAGCAGTTCAACTAGCGGGAGGGAATTTTGGGGTGAGCAGTTCTTC
CASSSTSGREFWGEQFF
>NA|TRBJ2-7|TRBV28|NA
TGTGCCAGCAGATCGTCGACAATTCTGGGAGAGCAGTACTTC
CASRSSTILGEQYF
>NA|TRBJ2-7|TRBV2|NA
TGTGCCAGCTATACGGGCTACGAGCAGTACTTC
CASYTGYEQYF
>NA|TRBJ2-1|TRBV6-2/TRBV6-3|NA
TGTGCCAGCAGCTCTGTACTCCGAGTCATTAACTCCTACAATGAGCAGTTCTTC
CASSSVLRVINSYNEQFF
>NA|TRBJ1-2|TRBV5-1|TRBD1
TGCGCCAGCAGCTTGAAGCGGGACAGGGGACCTTCTAACTATGGCTACACCTTC
CASSLKRDRGPSNYGYTF
>NA|TRBJ2-1|TRBV3-1/TRBV3-2|TRBD1
TGTGCCAGCAGCCTGGGACAGGGGCGCCCCAATGAGCAGTTCTTC
CASSLGQGRPNEQFF
>few|TRBJ1-4|TRBV7-8|NA
TGTGCCAGCAGCCCGGGGCGGGCAGCGGGGGAAAAACTGTTTTTT
CASSPGRAAGEKLFF
>NA|TRBJ2-5|TRBV6-1|NA
TGTGCCAGCAGTGAATCCTGGACCCAGTACTTC
CASSESWTQYF